These 16 T cell receptor beta chains were sequenced from one sample in a study of blood T cell repertoires in COVID-19. Assay used: immunoSEQ multiplex PCR; TCRdb lists only in-frame clones, some missing. The table records about 130,000 clones, approximately 86% of them present only once. Material for sequencing was PBMCs or T cells enriched from blood (not recorded which). Receptors originate from a woman aged 50 to 60 who had recovered from COVID-19.

The rearrangement uses TRBV3-1 (or the pseudogene TRBV3-2) and TRBJ1-5; 9 positions agree with TRBD1. The germline V gene encodes CDR1 LGHDT and CDR2 YNNKEL (reference sequence). V lost 0 bases and J lost 3; bases outside the gene matches: 12. The CDR3 runs 19 residues. CDR3 DNA sequence: TGTGCCAGCAGCCAAGAATTAATCGGGACAGGGAGTATCAATCAGCCCCAGCATTTT. It specifies CASSQELIGTGSINQPQHF.

This chain uses TRBV6-2 or TRBV6-3 with TRBJ1-5, with 7 bases matching TRBD1. Germline CDR1 and CDR2: MNHEY and SVGEGT. This CDR3 has 19 amino acids. The J segment lost 2 bases and the V segment lost 0 bases, leaving 13 bases of the junction unmatched. CDR3 DNA sequence: TGTGCCAGCAGTTACTCGATTCACACGGACAGGTGGGGCAATCAGCCCCAGCATTTT. It translates to CASSYSIHTDRWGNQPQHF.

CDR3 amino acids: CASSGPGQGLYEQYF. DNA of the CDR3: TGTGCCAGTAGTGGTCCCGGACAGGGGCTATACGAGCAGTACTTC. The chain has TRBV19 and TRBJ2-7, with 9 bases that match TRBD1. Trimming at V came to 5 bases and at J to 4 bases, leaving 9 bases not matched to a gene. CDR1 LNHDA and CDR2 SQIVND come from the germline V gene (reference sequence). The length of the CDR3 is 15 residues.

The V gene is TRBV3-1 (or the pseudogene TRBV3-2), the J gene TRBJ2-5; D ambiguous. Germline values: CDR1 LGHDT, CDR2 YNNKEL (reference sequence). V lost 1 base, J lost 5 bases, and 5 bases lay in between. This CDR3 has 12 amino acids. For the CDR3, the DNA is TGTGCCAGCAGCCAAGTCCTGGAGACCCAGTACTTC. This sequence encodes CASSQVLETQYF.

J is TRBJ1-5 and V is TRBV3-1 (or the pseudogene TRBV3-2), with D possibly matching TRBD1 (6 bases). This CDR3 region has 21 residues. CDR1 is LGHDT, CDR2 YNNKEL, per germline (reference sequence). Deletions cut 7 bases from V and 0 bases from J, with 31 bases between. CDR3 sequence reads: CASTTFHPGHPTGYSNQPQHF. The CDR3 DNA is TGTGCCAGCACCACCTTCCACCCGGGACACCCGACGGGGTATAGCAATCAGCCCCAGCATTTT.

The chain couples TRBV6-5 to TRBJ2-5, with D uncertain. Trimming stripped 2 bases from V and 5 bases from J, with 9 bases between. Per the germline V gene, CDR1 is MNHEY and CDR2 is SVGAGI. CDR3 length equals 13 residues. The CDR3 nucleotides read TGTGCCAGCAGTTACGGAGACGCGGAGACCCAGTACTTC. This encodes CASSYGDAETQYF.

This clone was picked up one time. The V and J genes are TRBV18 and TRBJ1-1; no reliable D call. The V gene's germline CDR1 is KGHSH and CDR2 LQKENI. The CDR3 sequence is 14 residues long. V was shortened by 3 bases and J by 0 bases, with 8 bases between the two germline ends. Here the CDR3 DNA reads TGTGCCAGCTCACCCTCCGGGGTGAACACTGAAGCTTTCTTT. Protein: CASSPSGVNTEAFF. Combining the CDR3 with reference TRBV18 and TRBJ1-1 gives the whole variable domain NAGVMQNPRHLVRRRGQEARLRCSPMKGHSHVYWYRQLPEEGLKFMVYLQKENIIDESGMPKERFSAEFPKEGPSILRIQQVVRGDSAAYFCASSPSGVNTEAFFGQGTRLTVV.

The chain uses TRBV7-9 and TRBJ2-7; 9 bases fit TRBD1. The germline V gene encodes CDR1 SEHNR and CDR2 FQNEAQ (reference sequence). V gave up 0 bases and J gave up 2 bases; unmatched junction bases: 5. The CDR3 contains 16 residues. CDR3 residues: CASSLARQGDPYEQYF. Written as DNA, the CDR3 is TGTGCCAGCAGCTTAGCACGACAGGGGGACCCCTACGAGCAGTACTTC.

This clone was seen only once. The same CDR3 can be traced to other DNA sequences in this sample. The chain recombines TRBV9 with TRBJ2-3, with TRBD1 matching over 7 bases. CDR3 length: 15 residues. V gave up 0 bases and J gave up 1 base; unmatched junction bases: 2. The germline V gene encodes CDR1 SGDLS and CDR2 YYNGEE. CDR3 protein: CASSVEGQGTDTQYF. The DNA for the CDR3 is TGTGCCAGCAGCGTAGAAGGACAGGGCACAGATACGCAGTATTTT.

The chain couples TRBV11-3 to TRBJ1-2, with 8 bases lining up with TRBD1. This CDR3 comprises 14 residues. The V gene end was trimmed by 3 bases and the J gene end by 4 bases; junction bases not matched to a gene: 4. CDR1 and CDR2 (germline): SGHNT, YENEEA. The CDR3 DNA reads TGTGCCAGCAGCTTTGGACAGGGATCCTATGGCTACACCTTC. Protein sequence: CASSFGQGSYGYTF.

CDR3 amino acids: CASSLVQGRNEQYF. The CDR3 DNA is TGTGCCAGCAGCTTAGTGCAAGGGAGAAACGAGCAGTACTTC. This chain uses TRBV11-2 with TRBJ2-7, with D perhaps TRBD2 (5 bases). V was cut by 1 base and J by 5 bases, with 12 bases left in between. The CDR3 is 14 residues long. Germline V gives CDR1 SGHAT, CDR2 FQNNGV. Full variable domain (missing parts from reference TRBV11-2 and TRBJ2-7): EAGVAQSPRYKIIEKRQSVAFWCNPISGHATLYWYQQILGQGPKLLIQFQNNGVVDDSQLPKDRFSAERLKGVDSTLKIQPAKLEDSAVYLCASSLVQGRNEQYFGPGTRLTVT.

V and J are TRBV7-9 and TRBJ1-2; D gene ambiguous. The CDR3 has 14 residues. V lost 5 bases, J lost 10 bases, and 20 bases lay in between. Germline V lookup: CDR1 SEHNR, CDR2 FQNEAQ (reference sequence). The CDR3 loop is CASSPPIDSNPYTF. CDR3 coding DNA: TGTGCCAGCAGCCCCCCCATTGATAGTAACCCCTACACCTTC.

The chain couples TRBV2 to TRBJ2-2; TRBD1 is a possible D gene (6 bases). The CDR3 is 15 amino acids. Deletions cut 9 bases from V and 2 bases from J, with 16 bases between. Germline lookup yields CDR1 SNHLY and CDR2 FYNNEI. CDR3 in DNA: TGTGCCAGAGATACCGGGACAACCAACACCGGGGAGCTGTTTTTT. This gives the protein CARDTGTTNTGELFF.

This chain connects TRBV9 to TRBJ2-3; the D is unclear. V lost 0 bases and J lost 6, with 8 bases in between. CDR1 and CDR2 (germline): SGDLS, YYNGEE. There are 13 residues in the CDR3. Here the CDR3 reads CASSVEFEDTQYF. CDR3 nucleotide sequence: TGTGCCAGCAGCGTAGAATTTGAGGATACGCAGTATTTT. Full variable domain (missing parts from reference TRBV9 and TRBJ2-3): DSGVTQTPKHLITATGQRVTLRCSPRSGDLSVYWYQQSLDQGLQFLIQYYNGEERAKGNILERFSAQQFPDLHSELNLSSLELGDSALYFCASSVEFEDTQYFGPGTRLTVL.

This clone was detected once. The V gene is TRBV2, the J gene TRBJ2-2; a possible D gene is TRBD2 (6 bases). Trimming cost V 4 bases and J 5 bases, with 11 bases left between them. Germline CDR1 SNHLY, CDR2 FYNNEI. This CDR3 region has 14 residues. CDR3 nucleotide sequence: TGTGCCAGCAGTGGCGGGACGAGGACCGGGGAGCTGTTTTTT. The encoded protein is CASSGGTRTGELFF.

The V gene is TRBV12-3 or TRBV12-4, the J gene TRBJ1-1; D is undetermined. CDR3 size: 11 residues. V dropped 3 bases and J dropped 5 bases, with 4 bases sitting between them. The DNA for the CDR3 is TGTGCCAGCAGTTTCTTGACTGAAGCTTTCTTT. This translates into CASSFLTEAFF.